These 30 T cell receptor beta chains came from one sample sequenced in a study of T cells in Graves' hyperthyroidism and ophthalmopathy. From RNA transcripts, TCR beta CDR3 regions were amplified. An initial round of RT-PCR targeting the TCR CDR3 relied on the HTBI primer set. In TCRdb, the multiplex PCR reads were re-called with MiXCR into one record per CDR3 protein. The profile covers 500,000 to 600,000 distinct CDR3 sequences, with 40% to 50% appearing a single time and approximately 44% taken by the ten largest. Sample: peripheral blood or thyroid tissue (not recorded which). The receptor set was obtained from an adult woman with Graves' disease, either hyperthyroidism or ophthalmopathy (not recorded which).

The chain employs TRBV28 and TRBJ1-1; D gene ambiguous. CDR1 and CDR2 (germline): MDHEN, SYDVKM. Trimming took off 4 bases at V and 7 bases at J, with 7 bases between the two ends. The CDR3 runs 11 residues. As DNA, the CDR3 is TGTGCCAGCAGTTCCCCCGGTGAAGCTTTCTTT. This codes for CASSSPGEAFF.

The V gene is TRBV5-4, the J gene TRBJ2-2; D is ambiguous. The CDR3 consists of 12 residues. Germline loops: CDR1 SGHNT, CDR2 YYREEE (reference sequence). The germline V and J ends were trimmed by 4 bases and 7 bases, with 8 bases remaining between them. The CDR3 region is CASSKAGGELFF. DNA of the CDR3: TGTGCCAGCAGCAAAGCCGGCGGGGAGCTGTTTTTT.

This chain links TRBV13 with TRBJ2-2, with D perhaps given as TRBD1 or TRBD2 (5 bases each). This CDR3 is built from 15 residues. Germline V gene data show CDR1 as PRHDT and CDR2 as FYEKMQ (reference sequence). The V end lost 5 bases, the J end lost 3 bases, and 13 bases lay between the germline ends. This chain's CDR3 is CASSERGRDTGELFF. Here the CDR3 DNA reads TGTGCCAGCAGCGAAAGGGGACGAGACACCGGGGAGCTGTTTTTT.

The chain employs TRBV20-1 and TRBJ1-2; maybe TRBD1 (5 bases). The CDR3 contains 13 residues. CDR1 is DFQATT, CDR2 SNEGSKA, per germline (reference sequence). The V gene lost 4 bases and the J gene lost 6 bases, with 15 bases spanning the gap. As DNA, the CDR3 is TGCAGTGCTATCACGCCTGGGGACGATGGCTACACCTTC. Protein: CSAITPGDDGYTF.

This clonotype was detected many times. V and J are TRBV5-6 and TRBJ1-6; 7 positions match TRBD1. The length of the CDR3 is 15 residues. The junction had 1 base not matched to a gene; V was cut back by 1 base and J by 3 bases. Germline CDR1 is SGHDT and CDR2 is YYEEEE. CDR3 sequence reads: CASSLRDSYNSPLHF. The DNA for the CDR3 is TGTGCCAGCAGCTTGCGGGACAGCTATAATTCACCCCTCCACTTT.

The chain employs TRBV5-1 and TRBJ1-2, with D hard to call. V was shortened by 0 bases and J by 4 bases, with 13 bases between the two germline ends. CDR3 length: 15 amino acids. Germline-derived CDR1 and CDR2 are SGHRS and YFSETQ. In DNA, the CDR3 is TGCGCCAGCAGCTTGGATGCCAGAAAAAGCTATGGCTACACCTTC. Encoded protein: CASSLDARKSYGYTF. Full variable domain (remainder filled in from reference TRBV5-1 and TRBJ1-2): KAGVTQTPRYLIKTRGQQVTLSCSPISGHRSVSWYQQTPGQGLQFLFEYFSETQRNKGNFPGRFSGRQFSNSRSEMNVSTLELGDSALYLCASSLDARKSYGYTFGSGTRLTVV.

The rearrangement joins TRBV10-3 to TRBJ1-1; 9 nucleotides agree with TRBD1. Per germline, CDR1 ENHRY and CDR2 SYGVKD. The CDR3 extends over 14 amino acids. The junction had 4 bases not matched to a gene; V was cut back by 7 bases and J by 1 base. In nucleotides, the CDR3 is TGTGCCATCAATCCGGGACAGGGGAACACTGAAGCTTTCTTT. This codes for CAINPGQGNTEAFF.

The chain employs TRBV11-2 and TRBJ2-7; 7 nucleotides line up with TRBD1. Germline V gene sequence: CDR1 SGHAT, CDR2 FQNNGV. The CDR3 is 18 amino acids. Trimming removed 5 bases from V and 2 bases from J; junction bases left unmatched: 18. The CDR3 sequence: CASSPITGAAWGPYEQYF. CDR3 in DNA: TGTGCCAGCAGCCCAATCACAGGGGCGGCGTGGGGCCCCTACGAGCAGTACTTC.

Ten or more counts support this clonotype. The CDR3 region is CATNLDRGNSPLHF. CDR3 DNA sequence: TGTGCCACCAATTTAGACAGGGGGAATTCACCCCTCCACTTT. This chain uses TRBV6-5 with TRBJ1-6; 9 bases match TRBD1. V was clipped by 10 bases and J by 7 bases; unmatched bases: 8. The CDR3 loop spans 14 amino acids. Looked up from germline, CDR1 is MNHEY and CDR2 is SVGAGI.

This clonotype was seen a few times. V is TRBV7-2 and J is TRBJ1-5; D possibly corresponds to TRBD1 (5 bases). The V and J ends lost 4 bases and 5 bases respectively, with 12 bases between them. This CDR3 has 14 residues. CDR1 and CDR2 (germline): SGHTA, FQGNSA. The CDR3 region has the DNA TGTGCCAGCAGCTGGGGGGGAAGTGATCAGCCCCAGCATTTT. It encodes CASSWGGSDQPQHF.

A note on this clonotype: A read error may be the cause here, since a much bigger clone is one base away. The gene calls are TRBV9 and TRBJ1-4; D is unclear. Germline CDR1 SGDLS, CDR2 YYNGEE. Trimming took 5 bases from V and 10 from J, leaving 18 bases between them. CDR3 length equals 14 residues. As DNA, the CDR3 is TGTGCCAGCAGTGTGGGAGGGAATGACGGAAAACTGTTTTTT. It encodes CASSVGGNDGKLFF. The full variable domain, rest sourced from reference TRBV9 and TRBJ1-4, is DSGVTQTPKHLITATGQRVTLRCSPRSGDLSVYWYQQSLDQGLQFLIQYYNGEERAKGNILERFSAQQFPDLHSELNLSSLELGDSALYFCASSVGGNDGKLFFGSGTQLSVL.

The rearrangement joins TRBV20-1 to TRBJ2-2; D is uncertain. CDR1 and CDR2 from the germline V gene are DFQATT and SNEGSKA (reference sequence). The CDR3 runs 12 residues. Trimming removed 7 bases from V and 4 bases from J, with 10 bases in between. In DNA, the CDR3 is TGCAGTGTCACCTCATCCACCGGGGAGCTGTTTTTT. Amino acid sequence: CSVTSSTGELFF.

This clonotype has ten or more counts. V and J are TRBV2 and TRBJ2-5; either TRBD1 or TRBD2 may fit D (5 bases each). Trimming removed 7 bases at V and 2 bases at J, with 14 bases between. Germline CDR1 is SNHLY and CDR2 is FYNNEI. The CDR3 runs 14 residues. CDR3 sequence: CASTGSGRQETQYF. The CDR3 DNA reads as TGTGCCAGCACAGGGTCAGGGAGACAAGAGACCCAGTACTTC. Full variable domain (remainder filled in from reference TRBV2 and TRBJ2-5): EPEVTQTPSHQVTQMGQEVILRCVPISNHLYFYWYRQILGQKVEFLVSFYNNEISEKSEIFDDQFSVERPDGSNFTLKIRSTKLEDSAMYFCASTGSGRQETQYFGPGTRLLVL.

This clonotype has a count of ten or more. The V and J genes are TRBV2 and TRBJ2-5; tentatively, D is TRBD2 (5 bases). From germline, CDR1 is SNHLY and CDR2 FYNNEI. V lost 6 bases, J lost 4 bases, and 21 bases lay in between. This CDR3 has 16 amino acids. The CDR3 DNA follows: TGTGCCAGCAGCGCCTTGGGCTATGGAGGTGGAGAGACCCAGTACTTC. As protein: CASSALGYGGGETQYF. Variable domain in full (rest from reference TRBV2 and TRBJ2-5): EPEVTQTPSHQVTQMGQEVILRCVPISNHLYFYWYRQILGQKVEFLVSFYNNEISEKSEIFDDQFSVERPDGSNFTLKIRSTKLEDSAMYFCASSALGYGGGETQYFGPGTRLLVL.

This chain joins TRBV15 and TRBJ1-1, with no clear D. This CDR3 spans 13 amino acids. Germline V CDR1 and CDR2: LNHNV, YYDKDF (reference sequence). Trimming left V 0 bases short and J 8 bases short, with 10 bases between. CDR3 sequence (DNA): TGTGCCACCAGCAGAGATTTTGGTTTCGAAGCTTTCTTT. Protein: CATSRDFGFEAFF.

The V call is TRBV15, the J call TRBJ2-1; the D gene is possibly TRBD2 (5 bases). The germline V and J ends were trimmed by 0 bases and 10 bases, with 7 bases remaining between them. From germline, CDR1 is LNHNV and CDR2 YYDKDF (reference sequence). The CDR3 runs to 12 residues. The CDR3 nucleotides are TGTGCCACCAGCAGAGAACCTAGCGAGCAGTTCTTC. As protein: CATSREPSEQFF.

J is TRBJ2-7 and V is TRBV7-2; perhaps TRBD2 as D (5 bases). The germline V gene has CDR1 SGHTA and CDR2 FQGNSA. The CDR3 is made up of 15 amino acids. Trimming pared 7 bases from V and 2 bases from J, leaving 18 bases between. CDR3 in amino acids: CASNPTRGSTYEQYF. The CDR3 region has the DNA TGTGCCAGCAACCCTACCCGGGGATCAACCTACGAGCAGTACTTC. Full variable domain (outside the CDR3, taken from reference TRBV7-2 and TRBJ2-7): GAGVSQSPSNKVTEKGKDVELRCDPISGHTALYWYRQSLGQGLEFLIYFQGNSAPDKSGLPSDRFSAERTGGSVSTLTIQRTQQEDSAVYLCASNPTRGSTYEQYFGPGTRLTVT.

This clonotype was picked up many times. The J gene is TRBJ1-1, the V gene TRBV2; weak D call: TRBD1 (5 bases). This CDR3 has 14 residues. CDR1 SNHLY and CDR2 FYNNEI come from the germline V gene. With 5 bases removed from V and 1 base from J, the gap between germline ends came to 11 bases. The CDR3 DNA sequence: TGTGCCAGCAGTCCGACAGTTGGGAACACTGAAGCTTTCTTT. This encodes CASSPTVGNTEAFF.

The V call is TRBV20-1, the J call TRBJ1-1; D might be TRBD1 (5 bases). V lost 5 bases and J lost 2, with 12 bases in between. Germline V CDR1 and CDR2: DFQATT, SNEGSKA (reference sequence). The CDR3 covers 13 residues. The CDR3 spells CSADGTANTEAFF. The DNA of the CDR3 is TGCAGTGCTGACGGGACCGCTAACACTGAAGCTTTCTTT.

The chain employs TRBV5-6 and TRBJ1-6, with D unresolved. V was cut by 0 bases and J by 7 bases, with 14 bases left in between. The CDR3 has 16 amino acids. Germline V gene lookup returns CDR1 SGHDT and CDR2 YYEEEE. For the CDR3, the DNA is TGTGCCAGCAGCTTGGCCCGTACCCTGGGGAATTCACCCCTCCACTTT. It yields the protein CASSLARTLGNSPLHF.

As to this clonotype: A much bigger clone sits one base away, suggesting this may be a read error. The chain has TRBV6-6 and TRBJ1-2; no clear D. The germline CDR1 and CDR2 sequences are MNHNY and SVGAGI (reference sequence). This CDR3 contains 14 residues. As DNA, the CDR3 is TGTACCAGCAGTGAAGCTCGCTCAGCCTATGGCTACACCTTC. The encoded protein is CTSSEARSAYGYTF.

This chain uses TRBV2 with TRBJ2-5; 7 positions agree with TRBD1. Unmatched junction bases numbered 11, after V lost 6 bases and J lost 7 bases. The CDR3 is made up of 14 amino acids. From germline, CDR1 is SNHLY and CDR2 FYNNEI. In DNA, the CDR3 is TGTGCCAGCAGCATAAACTCAGGGGGAGTGACCCAGTACTTC. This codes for CASSINSGGVTQYF.

The chain's CDR3 is CASSPRGGIDQPQHF. CDR3 coding DNA: TGTGCCAGCAGTCCACGGGGAGGGATCGATCAGCCCCAGCATTTT. This sequence joins TRBV12-3 or TRBV12-4 and TRBJ1-5; D call uncertain. The CDR3 extends over 15 amino acids. Trimming removed 5 bases from V and 5 bases from J, with 16 bases in between.

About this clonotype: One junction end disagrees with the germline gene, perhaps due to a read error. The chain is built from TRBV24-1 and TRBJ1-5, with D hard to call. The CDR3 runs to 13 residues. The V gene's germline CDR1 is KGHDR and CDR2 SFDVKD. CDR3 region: CALTHRSNQLQHF. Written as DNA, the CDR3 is TGTGCCCTAACCCATCGGAGCAATCAGCTCCAGCATTTT.

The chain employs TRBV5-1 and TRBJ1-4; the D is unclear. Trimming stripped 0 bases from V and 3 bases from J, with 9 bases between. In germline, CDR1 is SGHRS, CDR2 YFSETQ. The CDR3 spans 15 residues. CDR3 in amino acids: CASSLVAGPNEKLFF. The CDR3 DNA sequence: TGCGCCAGCAGCTTGGTAGCGGGCCCTAATGAAAAACTGTTTTTT.

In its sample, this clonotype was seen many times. The CDR3 loop is CASSQEGGALNYGYTF. The CDR3 bases are TGCGCCAGCAGCCAAGAAGGGGGGGCCCTTAACTATGGCTACACCTTC. The V call is TRBV4-1, the J call TRBJ1-2; weak D call: TRBD1 (6 bases). CDR3 size: 16 residues. Germline lookup yields CDR1 MGHRA and CDR2 YSYEKL. V lost 0 bases and J lost 1, with 12 bases in between.

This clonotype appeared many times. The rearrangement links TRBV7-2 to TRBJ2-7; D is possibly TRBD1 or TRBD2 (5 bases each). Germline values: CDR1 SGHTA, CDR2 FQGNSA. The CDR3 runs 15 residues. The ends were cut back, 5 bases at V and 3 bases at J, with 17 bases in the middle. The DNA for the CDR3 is TGTGCCAGCAGCCGCTACCGGGACGGCAACTACGAGCAGTACTTC. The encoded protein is CASSRYRDGNYEQYF.

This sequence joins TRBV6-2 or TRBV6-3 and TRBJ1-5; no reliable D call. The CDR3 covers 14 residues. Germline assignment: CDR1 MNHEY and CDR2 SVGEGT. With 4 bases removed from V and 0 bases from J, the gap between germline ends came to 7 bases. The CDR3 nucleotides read TGTGCCAGCAGTTTTAAAGTTAGCAATCAGCCCCAGCATTTT. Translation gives CASSFKVSNQPQHF.

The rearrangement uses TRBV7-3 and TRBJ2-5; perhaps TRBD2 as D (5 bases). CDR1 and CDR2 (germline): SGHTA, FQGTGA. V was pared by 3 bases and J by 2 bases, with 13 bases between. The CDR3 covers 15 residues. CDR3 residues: CASSFRDTWQETQYF. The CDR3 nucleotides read TGTGCCAGCAGCTTCCGGGATACGTGGCAAGAGACCCAGTACTTC. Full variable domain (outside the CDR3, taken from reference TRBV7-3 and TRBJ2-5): GAGVSQTPSNKVTEKGKYVELRCDPISGHTALYWYRQSLGQGPEFLIYFQGTGAADDSGLPNDRFFAVRPEGSVSTLKIQRTERGDSAVYLCASSFRDTWQETQYFGPGTRLLVL.

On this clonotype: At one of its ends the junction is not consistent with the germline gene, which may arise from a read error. The CDR3 sequence is CASSLSQDRASSYEQYF. In DNA, the CDR3 is TGTGCCAGCAGCTTATCGCAGGACAGGGCTTCCTCCTACGAGCAGTACTTC. V gene TRBV28 combines with J gene TRBJ2-7, with TRBD1 matching over 8 bases. The CDR3 is 17 amino acids. Germline V lookup: CDR1 MDHEN, CDR2 SYDVKM.